This TCR beta chain derives from a study of cytomegalovirus exposure and HLA in healthy donors. Study-wide findings and caveats: There were around 160 TCR beta chains listed as cytomegalovirus-associated. Across donors, sequencing depth was assumed by presence/absence analyses to be roughly uniform.

The study ran its PCR with 60 Vbeta and 13 Jbeta primers. Measured with immunoSEQ multiplex PCR; TCRdb has only the in-frame clones, and not every one. The sample gives about 200,000 clones, 75% to 85% of which show up once; roughly 1.4% is in the top ten. The CDR3 sequence is 19 residues long. Trimming cost V 8 bases and J 6 bases; bases outside gene matches: 20. Germline V lookup: CDR1 MNHEY, CDR2 SMNVEV (reference sequence). This clone was picked up a small number of times. Its matching antigen is unknown. The sequence was collected from a woman aged 50 to 60 in good health and CMV-seronegative. This chain connects TRBV27 to TRBJ1-5; 12 bases line up with TRBD1. Source material: PBMCs. The CDR3 DNA is TGTGCCAGCTCGTTAAGGGCCGGGACAGGGGGCATTGAGTTTCAGCCCCAGCATTTT. Its protein is CASSLRAGTGGIEFQPQHF.